These T cell receptor beta chains were read from a single sample in a study of OX40 agonist ivuxolimab in advanced cancers. TCRdb's copy holds only in-frame clones and misses some; the assay was immunoSEQ multiplex PCR. The sample has 90,000 to 150,000 clones, roughly nine tenths seen once. Sequences were derived from CD4+ or CD8+ T cells sorted from blood, sampled in a trial of the OX40 agonist ivuxolimab. The receptor set was obtained from an adult with an advanced solid tumor such as melanoma, head and neck, liver or kidney cancer. CDR3s include the opening cysteine and the closing phenylalanine or tryptophan. A D gene is named only where the DNA matches it firmly. Clone size is stated in some rows and not others, as once, few, many or a class when expanded.

>TRBJ1-4|TRBV6-5|NA|NA
CASSTGLNNEKLFF
TGTGCCAGCAGTACGGGACTGAATAATGAAAAACTGTTTTTT
>TRBJ2-7|TRBV2|NA|TRBD1
CASSGDSNYEQYF
TGTGCCAGCAGCGGGGACAGTAACTACGAGCAGTACTTC
>TRBJ2-7|TRBV7-2|NA|NA
CASSVGAGSYEQYF
TGTGCCAGCAGCGTAGGAGCAGGTTCCTACGAGCAGTACTTC
>TRBJ2-1|TRBV14|NA|TRBD1
CASSQVSGGRDEQFF
TGTGCCAGCAGCCAAGTTTCAGGGGGCAGGGATGAGCAGTTCTTC
>TRBJ2-7|TRBV2|NA|TRBD1
CASRIQGATYEQYF
TGTGCCAGCAGAATACAGGGGGCGACCTACGAGCAGTACTTC
>TRBJ2-7|TRBV5-1|NA|TRBD1
CASSFRDRETDEQYF
TGCGCCAGCAGCTTCCGGGACAGGGAAACCGACGAGCAGTACTTC
>TRBJ1-3|TRBV2|NA|TRBD1
CASKTGSSGNTIYF
TGTGCCAGCAAGACAGGGAGCTCTGGAAACACCATATATTTT
>TRBJ2-7|TRBV7-9|NA|TRBD1
CASSSQTGPYF
TGTGCCAGCAGCTCGCAGACAGGGCCGTACTTC
>TRBJ1-2|TRBV28|NA|TRBD1
CASITGTAGGNYGYTF
TGTGCCAGCATCACGGGCACGGCAGGGGGTAACTATGGCTACACCTTC
>TRBJ1-5|TRBV28|NA|NA
CASRLGSNQPQHF
TGTGCCAGCAGGCTGGGGAGCAATCAGCCCCAGCATTTT
>TRBJ1-1|TRBV6-6|NA|NA
CASSYPATEAFF
TGTGCCAGCAGTTACCCCGCTACTGAAGCTTTCTTT
>TRBJ2-2|TRBV9|NA|NA
CASSVYRETGELFF
TGTGCCAGCAGCGTCTACAGAGAGACCGGGGAGCTGTTTTTT
>TRBJ2-3|TRBV18|NA|NA
CASSPGEGGTDTQYF
TGTGCCAGCTCACCAGGGGAAGGGGGCACAGATACGCAGTATTTT
>TRBJ1-1|TRBV10-3|NA|NA
CAISEPTVREGTPGAFF
TGTGCCATCAGTGAGCCAACAGTTAGGGAGGGCACTCCAGGAGCTTTCTTT
>TRBJ2-3|TRBV21-1|NA|NA
CASSKVGADTQYF
TGTGCCAGCAGCAAAGTAGGAGCAGATACGCAGTATTTT
>TRBJ1-4|TRBV7-9|NA|NA
CASSFRREGFWQSNEKLFF
TGTGCCAGCAGTTTTCGTAGGGAAGGTTTCTGGCAATCTAATGAAAAACTGTTTTTT
>TRBJ2-1|TRBV15|NA|TRBD2
CATSRDSSGGYNEQFF
TGTGCCACCAGCAGAGATTCTAGCGGGGGTTACAATGAGCAGTTCTTC
>TRBJ2-6|TRBV14|NA|NA
CASSQDLPLRRSGANVLTF
TGTGCCAGCAGCCAAGATCTTCCCCTCAGGCGCTCTGGGGCCAACGTCCTGACTTTC
>TRBJ2-7|TRBV6-1|NA|NA
CASSESGQGGYEQYF
TGTGCCAGCAGTGAATCGGGGCAGGGGGGATACGAGCAGTACTTC
>TRBJ1-1|TRBV6-1|NA|TRBD1
CASIDWDRGGTEAFF
TGTGCCAGCATAGATTGGGACAGGGGTGGCACTGAAGCTTTCTTT
>TRBJ1-1|TRBV18|NA|TRBD1
CASSRAVDRGGTEAFF
TGTGCCAGCTCACGGGCGGTAGACAGGGGGGGAACTGAAGCTTTCTTT
>TRBJ2-7|TRBV28|NA|NA
CASTRGGAEYEQYF
TGTGCCAGCACCCGAGGGGGGGCCGAATACGAGCAGTACTTC
>TRBJ1-1|TRBV4-3|NA|NA
CASSHRDLKGTEAFF
TGCGCCAGCAGCCACCGGGACTTAAAAGGTACTGAAGCTTTCTTT
>TRBJ1-2|TRBV28|NA|NA
CASSFQVGYTF
TGTGCCAGCAGTTTTCAGGTCGGCTACACCTTC
>TRBJ2-5|TRBV10-3|NA|NA
CATNSPQETQYF
TGTGCCACAAACAGTCCGCAAGAGACCCAGTACTTC
>TRBJ1-2|TRBV6-6|NA|NA
CASSYLDGYTF
TGTGCCAGCAGCTACTTGGACGGCTACACCTTC
>TRBJ2-7|TRBV2|NA|TRBD1
CASREGQGLYEQYF
TGTGCCAGCAGAGAGGGACAGGGGCTTTACGAGCAGTACTTC
>TRBJ1-2|TRBV10-3|NA|NA
CAISGGVGPLTNYGYTF
TGTGCCATCAGTGGGGGTGTAGGACCACTAACTAACTATGGCTACACCTTC
>TRBJ2-1|TRBV19|NA|TRBD1
CASSIGLGTDEQFF
TGTGCCAGTAGTATAGGGCTAGGGACAGATGAGCAGTTCTTC
>TRBJ1-4|TRBV27|NA|TRBD1
CASSPDREMAEKLFF
TGTGCCAGCAGTCCCGACAGGGAGATGGCTGAAAAACTGTTTTTT
>TRBJ2-3|TRBV7-2|once|TRBD2
CASLSGGTSTDTQYF
TGTGCCAGCCTGAGCGGGGGAACGTCGACAGATACGCAGTATTTT
>TRBJ2-5|TRBV11-3|NA|TRBD2
CASSSGTSGGAGGETQYF
TGTGCCAGCAGCTCAGGGACTAGCGGGGGGGCCGGAGGTGAGACCCAGTACTTC
>TRBJ2-3|TRBV7-2|NA|TRBD2
CASSSGGTDTQYF
TGTGCCAGCAGCAGCGGGGGGACGGATACGCAGTATTTT
>TRBJ1-4|TRBV30|NA|NA
CAWSPWGGLNEKLFF
TGTGCCTGGAGCCCCTGGGGAGGACTTAATGAAAAACTGTTTTTT
>TRBJ1-4|TRBV19|NA|TRBD1
CASSPTGGYEKLFF
TGTGCCAGTAGTCCCACAGGGGGGTACGAAAAACTGTTTTTT
>TRBJ2-5|TRBV6-5|NA|NA
CASSYSSGTNQETQYF
TGTGCCAGCAGTTACTCCTCCGGGACCAACCAAGAGACCCAGTACTTC
>TRBJ2-6|TRBV6-1|NA|TRBD1
CAATGGYSGANVLTF
TGTGCCGCGACAGGGGGATACTCTGGGGCCAACGTCCTGACTTTC
>TRBJ1-5|TRBV7-2|NA|NA
CASSLAGGDQPQHF
TGTGCCAGCAGCTTAGCAGGGGGGGATCAGCCCCAGCATTTT
>TRBJ1-3|TRBV25-1|NA|NA
CASTSGQGSWTIYF
TGTGCCAGCACTTCTGGGCAGGGGAGTTGGACCATATATTTT
>TRBJ1-2|TRBV2|few|NA
CASRAFGDRFKYTF
TGTGCCAGCAGAGCCTTCGGAGACCGCTTTAAGTACACCTTC
>TRBJ2-2|TRBV7-3|NA|NA
CASSSGRGSNTGELFF
TGTGCCAGCAGCTCTGGTCGCGGATCGAACACCGGGGAGCTGTTTTTT
>TRBJ1-4|TRBV29-1|NA|TRBD1
CSYRQGGEKLFF
TGCAGCTACCGACAGGGGGGGGAAAAACTGTTTTTT
>TRBJ2-1|TRBV6-6|NA|TRBD1
CASRDHRGLWEQFF
TGTGCCAGCAGGGATCACAGGGGGCTCTGGGAGCAGTTCTTC
>TRBJ2-7|TRBV28|NA|NA
CASSLRGEAYEQYF
TGTGCCAGCAGTTTACGGGGAGAGGCCTACGAGCAGTACTTC
>TRBJ2-1|TRBV21-1|NA|NA
CASSKEHRDPYNEQFF
TGTGCCAGCAGCAAAGAACACAGGGACCCCTACAATGAGCAGTTCTTC
>TRBJ1-6|TRBV7-2|NA|TRBD1
CASSDRGNDNSPLHF
TGTGCCAGCAGTGACAGGGGTAACGATAATTCACCCCTCCACTTT